This entry concerns a single TCR beta chain. Its antigen is not identified. The data derive from a study of PD-L1 blockade in urothelial cancer. Background on the study: Each participant's history included 0 to 3 prior chemotherapy regimens. General study results and limits: In blood at 3 weeks, tumor-associated clones expanded more among patients with durable benefit.

Data came from immunoSEQ multiplex PCR; TCRdb stores just in-frame clones and leaves some out. The data show about 74,000 clones, around 90% seen once. Germline CDR1 reads SGDLS; CDR2 reads YYNGEE. This CDR3 spans 15 amino acids. Trimming shortened V by 0 bases and J by 6 bases, and 16 bases separated the two germline ends. The time point is: pretreatment peripheral blood. This TCR derives from a man in his 70s with urothelial cancer. This sequence joins TRBV9 and TRBJ2-7, with a weak D call TRBD2 (5 bases). The material sequenced was PBMCs, taken around atezolizumab (anti-PD-L1) treatment. CDR3 protein: CASSVAPSGDREQYF. The CDR3 DNA follows: TGTGCCAGCAGCGTAGCTCCATCCGGGGATCGCGAGCAGTACTTC.